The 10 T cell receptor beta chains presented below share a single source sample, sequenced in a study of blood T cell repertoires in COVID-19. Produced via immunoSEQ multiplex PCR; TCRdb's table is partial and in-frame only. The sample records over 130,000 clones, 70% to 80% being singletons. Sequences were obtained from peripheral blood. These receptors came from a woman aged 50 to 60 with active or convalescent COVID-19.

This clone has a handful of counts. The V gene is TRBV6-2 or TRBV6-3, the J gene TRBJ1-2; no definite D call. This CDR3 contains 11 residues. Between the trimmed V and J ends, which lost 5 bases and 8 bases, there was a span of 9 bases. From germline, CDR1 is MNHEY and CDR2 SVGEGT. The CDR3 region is CASSPPPGYTF. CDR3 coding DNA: TGTGCCAGCAGTCCCCCCCCGGGCTACACCTTC.

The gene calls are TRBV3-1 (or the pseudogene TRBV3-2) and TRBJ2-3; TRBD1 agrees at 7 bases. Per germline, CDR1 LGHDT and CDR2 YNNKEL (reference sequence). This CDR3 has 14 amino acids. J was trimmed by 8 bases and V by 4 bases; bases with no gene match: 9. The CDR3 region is CASSRDRGLSTQYF. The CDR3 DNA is TGTGCCAGCAGCCGGGACAGAGGACTTAGTACGCAGTATTTT.

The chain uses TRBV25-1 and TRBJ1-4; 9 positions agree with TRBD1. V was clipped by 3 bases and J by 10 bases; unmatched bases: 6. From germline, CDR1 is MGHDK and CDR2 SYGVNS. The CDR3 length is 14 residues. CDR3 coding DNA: TGTGCCAGCAGTGACTCACAGGGGGCGAGAAAACTGTTTTTT. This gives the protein CASSDSQGARKLFF.

This chain's CDR3 is CASQTRGQPQHF. CDR3 sequence (DNA): TGTGCCAGCCAAACCAGGGGTCAGCCCCAGCATTTT. The V gene is TRBV3-1 (or the pseudogene TRBV3-2), the J gene TRBJ1-5; D is perhaps TRBD1 (6 bases). The germline V gene has CDR1 LGHDT and CDR2 YNNKEL (reference sequence). The CDR3 covers 12 residues. Trimming shortened V by 8 bases and J by 6 bases, and 11 bases separated the two germline ends.

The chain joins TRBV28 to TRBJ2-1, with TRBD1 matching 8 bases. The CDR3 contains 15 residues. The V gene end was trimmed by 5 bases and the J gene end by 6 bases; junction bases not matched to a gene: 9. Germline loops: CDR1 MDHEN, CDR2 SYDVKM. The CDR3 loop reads CASSPWTGPSNEQFF. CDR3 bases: TGTGCCAGCAGTCCCTGGACAGGGCCATCCAATGAGCAGTTCTTC. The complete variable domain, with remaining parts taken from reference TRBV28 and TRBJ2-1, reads DVKVTQSSRYLVKRTGEKVFLECVQDMDHENMFWYRQDPGLGLRLIYFSYDVKMKEKGDIPEGYSVSREKKERFSLILESASTNQTSMYLCASSPWTGPSNEQFFGPGTRLTVL.

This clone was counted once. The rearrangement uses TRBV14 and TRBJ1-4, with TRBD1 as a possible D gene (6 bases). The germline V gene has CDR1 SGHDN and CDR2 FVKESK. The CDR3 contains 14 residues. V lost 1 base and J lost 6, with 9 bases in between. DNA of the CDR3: TGTGCCAGCAGCCAAGGGACAGTAGATGAAAAACTGTTTTTT. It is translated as CASSQGTVDEKLFF.

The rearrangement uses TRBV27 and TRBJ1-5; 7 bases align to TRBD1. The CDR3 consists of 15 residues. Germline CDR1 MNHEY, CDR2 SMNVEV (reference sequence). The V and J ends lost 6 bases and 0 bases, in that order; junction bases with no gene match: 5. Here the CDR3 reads CASRTGRYSNQPQHF. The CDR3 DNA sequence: TGTGCCAGCAGGACAGGGAGGTATAGCAATCAGCCCCAGCATTTT.

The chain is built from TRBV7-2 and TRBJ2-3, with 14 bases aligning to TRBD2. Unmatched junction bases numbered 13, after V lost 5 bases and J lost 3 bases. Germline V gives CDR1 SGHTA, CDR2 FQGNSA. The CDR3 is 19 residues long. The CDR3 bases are TGTGCCAGCAGCGCAAGGGGGACTAGCGGGAGCTTCGGGACAGATACGCAGTATTTT. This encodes CASSARGTSGSFGTDTQYF.

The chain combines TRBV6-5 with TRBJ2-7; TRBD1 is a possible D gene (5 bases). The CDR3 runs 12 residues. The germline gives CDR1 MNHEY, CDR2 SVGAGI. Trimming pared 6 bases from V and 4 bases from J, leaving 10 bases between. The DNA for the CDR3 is TGTGCCAGCAGGGGCCAGGGATACGAGCAGTACTTC. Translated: CASRGQGYEQYF.

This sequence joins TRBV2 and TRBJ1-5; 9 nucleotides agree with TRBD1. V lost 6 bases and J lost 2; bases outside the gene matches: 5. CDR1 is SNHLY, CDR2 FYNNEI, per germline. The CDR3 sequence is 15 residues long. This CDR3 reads CASSRQGGGNQPQHF. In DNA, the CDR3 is TGTGCCAGCAGCCGACAGGGGGGGGGCAATCAGCCCCAGCATTTT.